This T cell receptor (beta chain) was sequenced in a study of cytomegalovirus exposure and HLA in healthy donors. Worth noting for this clone: The target antigen is unknown.

Notes on the study in general: Later findings reportedly placed an Asian-associated ancestry cluster below the approximately 670-donor mean for N-insertions. Per published reports, the classifier diagnosed cytomegalovirus status with high specificity and sensitivity.

The PCR employed 60 Vbeta primers together with 13 Jbeta primers. Measured with immunoSEQ multiplex PCR; TCRdb has only the in-frame clones, and not every one. The sample has over 150,000 clones; 82% are singletons. Trimming at V came to 3 bases and at J to 5 bases, leaving 8 bases not matched to a gene. CDR1 SGDLS and CDR2 YYNGEE come from the germline V gene. CDR3 size: 16 residues. The source is a woman aged 50 to 60 in good health and CMV-seropositive. The rearrangement links TRBV9 to TRBJ2-7, with TRBD2 matching 13 bases. The sequenced sample consisted of PBMCs. CDR3 in amino acids: CASSEGGTSGAHEQYF. The CDR3 DNA reads TGTGCCAGCAGCGAGGGGGGGACTAGCGGGGCCCACGAGCAGTACTTC.